The clone carrying this T cell receptor beta chain has just a few counts. Its antigen is unidentified. Each CDR3 protein gets one entry after TCRdb re-called the reads with MiXCR. The table has 650,000 to 900,000 distinct CDR3 sequences, 32% seen once; the top ten hold over 10%. The sample belongs to a study of T cell repertoires in cytomegalovirus infection. Study-wide background: An indication of both CMV infection and matching HLA type came from public TCR beta signatures.

Broader study findings: In two of eight donors, the top clonotype was HLA-C-restricted CMV-specific.

Sequences were derived from cultured CD8+ T cells from PBMCs, sampled from culture after CMV antigen stimulation. This clonotype was obtained from a human donor in good health (CMV status not recorded). Some clones in this sample may be carry-over from other donors' samples.

As DNA, the CDR3 is TGTGCCAGCAGTTACTATGGGACGGCCAATCCCACCTTC. Its translation: CASSYYGTANPTF. The chain joins TRBV6-5 to TRBJ1-2; D might be TRBD1 (5 bases). This CDR3 is 13 amino acids long. Germline assignment: CDR1 MNHEY and CDR2 SVGAGI. V lost 1 base and J lost 13, with 16 bases in between.